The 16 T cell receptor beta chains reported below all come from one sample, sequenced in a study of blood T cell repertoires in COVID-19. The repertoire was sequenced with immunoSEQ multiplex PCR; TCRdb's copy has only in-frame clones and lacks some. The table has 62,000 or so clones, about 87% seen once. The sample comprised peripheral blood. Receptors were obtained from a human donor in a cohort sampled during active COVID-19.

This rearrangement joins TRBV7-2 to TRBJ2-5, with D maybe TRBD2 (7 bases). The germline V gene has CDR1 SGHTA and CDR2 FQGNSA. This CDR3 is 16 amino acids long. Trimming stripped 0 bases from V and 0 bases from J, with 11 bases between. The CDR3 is CASSLAGGLNQETQYF. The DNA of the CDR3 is TGTGCCAGCAGCTTAGCCGGGGGGCTGAACCAAGAGACCCAGTACTTC.

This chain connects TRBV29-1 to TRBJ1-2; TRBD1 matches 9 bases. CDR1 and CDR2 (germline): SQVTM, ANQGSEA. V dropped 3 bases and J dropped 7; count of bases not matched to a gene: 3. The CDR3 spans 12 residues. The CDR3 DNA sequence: TGCAGCGTTGATACAGGGGGCTTTGGCTACACCTTC. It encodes CSVDTGGFGYTF.

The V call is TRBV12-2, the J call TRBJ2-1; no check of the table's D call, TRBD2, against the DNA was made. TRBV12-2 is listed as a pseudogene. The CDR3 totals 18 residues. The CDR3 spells CASRLPFVTSGGAKKQFF. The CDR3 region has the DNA TGTGCAAGTCGCTTACCCTTCGTGACTAGCGGGGGGGCAAAGAAACAGTTCTTC.

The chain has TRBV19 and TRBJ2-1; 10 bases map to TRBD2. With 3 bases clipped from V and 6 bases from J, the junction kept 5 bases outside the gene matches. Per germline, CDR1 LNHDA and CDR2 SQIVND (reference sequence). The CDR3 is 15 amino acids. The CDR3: CASSIWASGSNEQFF. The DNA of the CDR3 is TGTGCCAGTAGTATTTGGGCTAGCGGGAGCAATGAGCAGTTCTTC. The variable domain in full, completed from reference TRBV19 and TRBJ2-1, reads DGGITQSPKYLFRKEGQNVTLSCEQNLNHDAMYWYRQDPGQGLRLIYYSQIVNDFQKGDIAEGYSVSREKKESFPLTVTSAQKNPTAFYLCASSIWASGSNEQFFGPGTRLTVL.

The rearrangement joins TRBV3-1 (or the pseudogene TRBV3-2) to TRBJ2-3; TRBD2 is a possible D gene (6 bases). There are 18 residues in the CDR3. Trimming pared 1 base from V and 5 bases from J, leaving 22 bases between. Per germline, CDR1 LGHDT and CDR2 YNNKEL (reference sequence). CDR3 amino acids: CASSQGVIGERRGDTQYF. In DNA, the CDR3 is TGTGCCAGCAGCCAAGGTGTAATTGGCGAACGGAGGGGAGATACGCAGTATTTT.

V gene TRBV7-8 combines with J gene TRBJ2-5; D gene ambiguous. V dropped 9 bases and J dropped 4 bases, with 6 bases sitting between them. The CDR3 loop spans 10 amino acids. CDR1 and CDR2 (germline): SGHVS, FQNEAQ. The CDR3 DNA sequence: TGTGCCAGTCTCTCAGAGACCCAGTACTTC. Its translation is CASLSETQYF.

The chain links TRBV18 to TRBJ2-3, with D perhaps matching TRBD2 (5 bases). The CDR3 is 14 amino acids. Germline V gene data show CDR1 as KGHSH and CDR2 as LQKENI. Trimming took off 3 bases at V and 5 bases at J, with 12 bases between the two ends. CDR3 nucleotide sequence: TGTGCCAGCTCACCGGCGCTAGCTAAAGATACGCAGTATTTT. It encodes CASSPALAKDTQYF.

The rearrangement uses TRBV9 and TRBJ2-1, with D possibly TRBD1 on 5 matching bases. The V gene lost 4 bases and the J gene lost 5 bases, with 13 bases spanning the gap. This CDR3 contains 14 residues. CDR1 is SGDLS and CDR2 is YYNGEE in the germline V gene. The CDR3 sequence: CASSSARGDNEQFF. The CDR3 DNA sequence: TGTGCCAGCAGCTCCGCTAGGGGCGACAATGAGCAGTTCTTC.

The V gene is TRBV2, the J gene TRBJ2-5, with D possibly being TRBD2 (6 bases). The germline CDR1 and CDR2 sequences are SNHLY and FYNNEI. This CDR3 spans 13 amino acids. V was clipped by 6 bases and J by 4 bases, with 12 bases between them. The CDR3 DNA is TGTGCCAGCAGAGACGGGAGCGTAGAGACCCAGTACTTC. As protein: CASRDGSVETQYF.

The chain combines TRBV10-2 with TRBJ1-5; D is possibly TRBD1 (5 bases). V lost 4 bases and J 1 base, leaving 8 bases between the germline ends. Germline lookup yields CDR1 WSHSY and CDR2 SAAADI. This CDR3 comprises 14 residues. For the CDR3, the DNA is TGCGCCAGCAGTGGCCAGGGCAGCAATCAGCCCCAGCATTTT. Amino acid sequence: CASSGQGSNQPQHF.

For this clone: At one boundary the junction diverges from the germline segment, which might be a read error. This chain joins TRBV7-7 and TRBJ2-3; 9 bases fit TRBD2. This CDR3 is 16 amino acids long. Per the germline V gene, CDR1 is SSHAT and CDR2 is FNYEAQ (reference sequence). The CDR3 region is CASSLVAGGPVDTQYF. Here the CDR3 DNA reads TGTGCTAGCAGCTTAGTTGCGGGAGGGCCGGTGGATACGCAGTATTTT.

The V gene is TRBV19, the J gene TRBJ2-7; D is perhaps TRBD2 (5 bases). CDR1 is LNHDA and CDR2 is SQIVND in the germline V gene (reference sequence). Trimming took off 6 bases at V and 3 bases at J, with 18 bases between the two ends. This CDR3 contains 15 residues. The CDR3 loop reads CASSPAGRDFYEQYF. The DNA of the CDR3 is TGTGCCAGTAGCCCCGCGGGTCGCGACTTCTACGAGCAGTACTTC.

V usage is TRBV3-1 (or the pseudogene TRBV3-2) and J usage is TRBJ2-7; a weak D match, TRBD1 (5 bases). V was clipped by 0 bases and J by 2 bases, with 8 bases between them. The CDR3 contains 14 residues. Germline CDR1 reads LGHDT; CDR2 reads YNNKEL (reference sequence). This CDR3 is CASSQDSGTYEQYF. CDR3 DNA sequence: TGTGCCAGCAGCCAAGACTCAGGGACCTACGAGCAGTACTTC.

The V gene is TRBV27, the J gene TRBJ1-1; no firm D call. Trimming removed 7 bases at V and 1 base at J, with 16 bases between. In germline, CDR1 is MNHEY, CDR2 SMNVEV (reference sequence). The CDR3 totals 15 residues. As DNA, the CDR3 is TGTGCCAGCACCCCCCCCGGACGGGGGAACACTGAAGCTTTCTTT. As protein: CASTPPGRGNTEAFF.

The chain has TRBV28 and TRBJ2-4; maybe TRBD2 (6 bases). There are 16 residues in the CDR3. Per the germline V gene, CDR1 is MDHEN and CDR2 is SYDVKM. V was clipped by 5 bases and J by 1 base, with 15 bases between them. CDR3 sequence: CASSPGGGGAKNIQYF. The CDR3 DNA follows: TGTGCCAGCAGTCCCGGGGGTGGCGGGGCCAAAAACATTCAGTACTTC.

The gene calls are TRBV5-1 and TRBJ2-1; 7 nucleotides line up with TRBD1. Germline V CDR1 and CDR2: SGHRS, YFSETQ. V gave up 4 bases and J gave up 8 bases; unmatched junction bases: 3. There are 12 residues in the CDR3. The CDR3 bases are TGCGCCAGCAGCGCCCAGGGGGATGAGCAGTTCTTC. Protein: CASSAQGDEQFF.